This record looks at one T cell receptor beta chain sequence and its context. As yet, its antigen is unknown. This sample stems from a study of neoadjuvant anti-PD-1 for oral cavity cancer. Overall study: Around day 43, patients without progression received a fourth nivolumab dose before surgery. Overall study findings and caveats: Greater tumor shrinkage accompanied bigger post-treatment sizes of preexisting clones.

Cohort: HPV-negative, locally advanced oral cavity squamous cell carcinoma patients. Survey sequencing of tumors mostly used 4.8 ug DNA, two replicates. Produced via immunoSEQ multiplex PCR; TCRdb's table is partial and in-frame only. The sample yields 6,600 or so clones, under 55% seen once. The CDR3 loop spans 17 amino acids. The V end was cut by 1 base, the J end by 2 bases, with 17 bases between. Germline assignment: CDR1 SGDLS and CDR2 YYNGEE. The chain carries TRBV9 and TRBJ2-3; the D gene is possibly TRBD2 (7 bases). Specimen: tumor tissue, collected before nivolumab (anti-PD-1) treatment. This clonotype originated in a person aged 35 to 85 with oral cavity squamous cell carcinoma. CDR3 sequence (DNA): TGTGCCAGCAGCGTAAATAACCGGGGGGCCCTCACAGATACGCAGTATTTT. Translated: CASSVNNRGALTDTQYF. Full variable domain (remainder filled in from reference TRBV9 and TRBJ2-3): DSGVTQTPKHLITATGQRVTLRCSPRSGDLSVYWYQQSLDQGLQFLIQYYNGEERAKGNILERFSAQQFPDLHSELNLSSLELGDSALYFCASSVNNRGALTDTQYFGPGTRLTVL.